These T cell receptor beta chains were read from a single sample in a study of T cells after yellow fever vaccination. TCRdb redid the calling of the 5' RACE reads with MiXCR, one entry per CDR3 protein. This sample has some 240,000 distinct CDR3 sequences; more than 3.5% occur once, and the top ten carry 15% to 20%. Sequences were derived from PBMCs, sampled 15 days after the yellow fever booster vaccination. Receptors originate from a young man who received the YFV17D yellow fever vaccine. Both conserved end residues are part of each CDR3. D genes are given only for firm matches. Size values are once, few and many counts, or a class for expanded clones, and some rows have none.

j_call v_call d_call clone_size cdr3_nt cdr3_aa
TRBJ2-3 TRBV5-5 NA many TGTGCCAGCAGCGTCTTAACCCCGAGCACAGATACGCAGTATTTT CASSVLTPSTDTQYF
TRBJ2-1 TRBV5-1 TRBD2 many TGCGCCAGCAGCCGCGGGCAGCGGCGGGGGGACGACAATGAGCAGTTCTTC CASSRGQRRGDDNEQFF
TRBJ2-5 TRBV7-6 NA many TGTGCCAGCGGGCACTTTGAAGAGACCCAGTACTTC CASGHFEETQYF
TRBJ2-1 TRBV29-1 TRBD1 many TGCAGCGCCCAAAGACGACAGGGCAGGAAGTACAATGAGCAGTTCTTC CSAQRRQGRKYNEQFF
TRBJ2-5 TRBV5-4 TRBD1 NA TGTGCCAGCAGCCAACAGGGGGCTGCAGAGACCCAGTACTTC CASSQQGAAETQYF
TRBJ2-1 TRBV5-1 TRBD1 many TGCGCCAGCAGCACCGGACAGGACCCCTACAATGAGCAGTTCTTC CASSTGQDPYNEQFF
TRBJ1-4 TRBV12-3/TRBV12-4 NA many TGTGCCAGCTGCCTCGTGGATTCAACTAATGAAAAACTGTTTTTT CASCLVDSTNEKLFF
TRBJ1-6 TRBV5-1 NA many TGCGCCAGCAGCGGTTCAGGGGCGAATTCACCCCTCCACTTT CASSGSGANSPLHF
TRBJ1-3 TRBV6-6 NA many TGTGCCAGCAAGACCTCCCGGGAAAGTGGAAACACCATATATTTT CASKTSRESGNTIYF
TRBJ2-7 TRBV6-2/TRBV6-3 NA many TGTGCCAGCAGTTACAGCGGGCTCTACGAGCAGTACTTC CASSYSGLYEQYF
TRBJ2-2 TRBV5-1 NA many TGCGCCAGCAGCTTGGACCCGGGATTGGCCGGGGAGCTGTTTTTT CASSLDPGLAGELFF
TRBJ2-3 TRBV7-9 NA many TGTGCCAGCAGCTTAGGCACGATGACTCTTACTAGCCCAGATACGCAGTATTTT CASSLGTMTLTSPDTQYF
TRBJ2-1 TRBV28 NA NA TGTGCCAGCAGCGCCCTTTGGACCACATACAATGAGCAGTTCTTC CASSALWTTYNEQFF
TRBJ1-1 TRBV5-1 NA many TGCGCCAGCAGCCCCCTGGTAACGGGGAACACTGAAGCTTTCTTT CASSPLVTGNTEAFF
TRBJ2-1 TRBV4-2 TRBD1 few TGTGCCAGCAGCCAAGGTGACAGGGTCAATGAGCAGTTCTTC CASSQGDRVNEQFF
TRBJ2-3 TRBV27 TRBD2 many TGTGCCAGCAGTTTCCTGGCGGGGGGAATCACAGATACGCAGTATTTT CASSFLAGGITDTQYF
TRBJ1-1 TRBV6-6 NA many TGTGCCAGCAGTTACGGGGACGCTACGGGAGCTTTCTTT CASSYGDATGAFF
TRBJ1-5 TRBV7-2 NA many TGTGCCAGCAGCTTGAGACAGGTCAATCAGCCCCAGCATTTT CASSLRQVNQPQHF
TRBJ1-1 TRBV5-5 NA few TGTGCCAGCAGAACCCGGGCTGAAGCTTTCTTT CASRTRAEAFF
TRBJ1-3 TRBV20-1 NA many TGCAGTGCTAGCGGCGGCGGCACTGGAAACACCATATATTTT CSASGGGTGNTIYF
TRBJ1-1 TRBV25-1 NA many TGTGCCAGCAGTGAACAGGGAACTGAAGCTTTCTTT CASSEQGTEAFF
TRBJ1-5 TRBV12-3/TRBV12-4 NA many TGTGCCAGCAGATCCTCGGGGTTTCCCCAGCATTTT CASRSSGFPQHF
TRBJ2-1 TRBV30 TRBD1 many TGTGCCTGGGACAGGGGTAACAATGAGCAGTTCTTC CAWDRGNNEQFF
TRBJ2-2 TRBV20-1 NA many TGCAGTGCTAGAGACCGAATCCGGGGGAACACCGGGGAGCTGTTTTTT CSARDRIRGNTGELFF
TRBJ1-1 TRBV3-1 TRBD1 many TGTGCCAGCAGACACACCGGGACAGTGAACACTGAAGCTTTCTTT CASRHTGTVNTEAFF
TRBJ1-1 TRBV5-1 NA many TGCGCCAGCAGCCCCAGACAGAACACTGAAGCTTTCTTT CASSPRQNTEAFF
TRBJ1-5 TRBV6-5 NA many TGTGCCAGCAGTTACTCGAAGGGTCAGCCCCAGCATTTT CASSYSKGQPQHF
TRBJ2-3 TRBV20-1 NA many TGCAGTGCTAGAGAGCGGGCTGAGTGGACAGATACGCAGTATTTT CSARERAEWTDTQYF
TRBJ1-5 TRBV5-1 TRBD1 many TGCGCCAGCAGCTTCGGACAGGGCCTCAATCAGCCCCAGCATTTT CASSFGQGLNQPQHF
TRBJ1-2 TRBV20-1 NA many TGCAGTGCTCGGATCACTAACTATGGCTACACCTTC CSARITNYGYTF
TRBJ2-2 TRBV2 TRBD1 many TGTGCCAGTGGGACAGGCCCCGGGGAGCTGTTTTTT CASGTGPGELFF
TRBJ1-1 TRBV19 NA many TGTGCCAGTAGTATAGCCCCTATAAGACGAACTCGAAGCACTGAAGCTTTCTTT CASSIAPIRRTRSTEAFF
TRBJ1-5 TRBV4-3 TRBD1 many TGCGCCAGCAGCCAGGGGACAGGGGGCTACTATAGCAATCAGCCCCAGCATTTT CASSQGTGGYYSNQPQHF
TRBJ2-3 TRBV20-1 NA many TGCAGTGCTCCCCCCCGGTTGGCAGATACGCAGTATTTT CSAPPRLADTQYF
TRBJ2-1 TRBV19 NA many TGTGCCAGTAGTACCCGGACAAGAGGTTGGGGCGATGAGCAGTTCTTC CASSTRTRGWGDEQFF
TRBJ1-1 TRBV12-3/TRBV12-4 NA many TGTGCCAGCAGACTACAGGAGAACACTGAAGCTTTCTTT CASRLQENTEAFF
TRBJ2-1 TRBV28 NA many TGTGCCAGCAGTTACCCGGTTCTAGGCGGCAATGAGCAGTTCTTC CASSYPVLGGNEQFF
TRBJ1-2 TRBV5-1 NA many TGCGCCAGCAGCTTGGCGCAGGGCGGGTATGGCTACACCTTC CASSLAQGGYGYTF
TRBJ1-5 TRBV10-2 NA few TGCGCCAGTGGCGAAATTAGCAATCAGCCCCAGCATTTT CASGEISNQPQHF
TRBJ2-5 TRBV7-2 TRBD1 many TGTGCCAGCAGCCCACGGACAGGGTGGAGGGCGGAGACCCAGTACTTC CASSPRTGWRAETQYF
TRBJ1-2 TRBV4-3 TRBD1 many TGCGCCAGCAGCTTAGGTCCCGGGACAGGGAACTATGGCTACACCTTC CASSLGPGTGNYGYTF
TRBJ1-6 TRBV4-1 NA many TGCGCCAGCAGGCTGTATGATAATTCACCCCTCCACTTT CASRLYDNSPLHF
TRBJ2-2 TRBV7-3 NA many TGTGCCAGCAGCTTAGGGACTCTCACCGGGGAGCTGTTTTTT CASSLGTLTGELFF
TRBJ1-1 TRBV9 TRBD1 many TGTGCCAGCAGCGTAGGGACAGGGTCGAACACTGAAGCTTTCTTT CASSVGTGSNTEAFF
TRBJ2-2 TRBV20-1 NA many TGCAGTGCCAGGGGTTATTCGGCTAGGGGAGACGGGGAGCTGTTTTTT CSARGYSARGDGELFF
TRBJ1-1 TRBV7-2 NA NA TGTGCCAGCAGCTTGACACCACCCCGGGAAGCTTTCTTT CASSLTPPREAFF